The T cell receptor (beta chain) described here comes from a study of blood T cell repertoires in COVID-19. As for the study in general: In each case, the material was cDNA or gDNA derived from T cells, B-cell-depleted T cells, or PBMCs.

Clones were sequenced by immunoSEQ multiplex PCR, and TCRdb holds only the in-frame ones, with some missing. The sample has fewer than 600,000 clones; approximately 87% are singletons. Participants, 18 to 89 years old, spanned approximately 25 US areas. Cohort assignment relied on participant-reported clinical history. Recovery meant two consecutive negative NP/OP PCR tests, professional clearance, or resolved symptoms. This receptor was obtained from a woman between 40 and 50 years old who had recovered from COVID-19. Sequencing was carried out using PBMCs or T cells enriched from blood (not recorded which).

The CDR3 DNA sequence: TGTGCCAGCAGCTTAAGATTAAGTAGCGGGACTTTCTACAATGAGCAGTTCTTC. Encoded protein: CASSLRLSSGTFYNEQFF. The chain has TRBV7-9 and TRBJ2-1, with 8 positions matching TRBD2. The junction had 12 bases not matched to a gene; V was cut back by 2 bases and J by 3 bases. The germline CDR1 and CDR2 sequences are SEHNR and FQNEAQ (reference sequence). The CDR3 totals 18 residues.